This T cell receptor beta chain is drawn from a study of shared clonotypes between healthy human individuals. Study as a whole: The people who gave samples were a couple of women and three men aged 18 to 49. Donors had three CD4 naive, three CD4 memory, two CD8 naive and one CD8 memory plate apiece. Study results and limitations: All-four-donor shared clonotypes had higher generation probabilities than non-shared clonotypes did.

Healthy and HIV-negative, the adult donors had no recent acute infections or vaccinations. TCRdb keeps only in-frame clones here, not all; method: immunoSEQ multiplex PCR. The sample lists about 1 million clones, under 80% occurring once. With regard to this clone: What it binds is unknown. One junction end does not reproduce the germline sequence, and a read error may be involved.

CDR3 length: 14 residues. The germline gives CDR1 SSHAT, CDR2 FNYEAQ (reference sequence). The specimen sequenced was memory CD4+ T cells sorted from blood. Subset given: CD45RA-negative fraction. This clonotype was obtained from a man aged 18-30 years in good health. The chain is built from TRBV7-7 and TRBJ1-4, with D perhaps TRBD1 (5 bases). CDR3 loop: CASSPGAGVEKLFF. The CDR3 DNA follows: TGTGCTAGCAGCCCTGGGGCTGGGGTTGAAAAACTGTTTTTT.